This T cell receptor beta chain was captured in a study of control samples from healthy donors and cancer patients. Produced via immunoSEQ multiplex PCR; TCRdb's table is partial and in-frame only. The table shows 98,000 or so clones, with around 80% occurring only once. A few counts support this clone. CDR3 length: 16 amino acids. V dropped 0 bases and J dropped 4; count of bases not matched to a gene: 4. Looked up from germline, CDR1 is MGHRA and CDR2 is YSYEKL. The TCR sequence derives from a man younger than 35 in good health. The sequenced sample was blood. The chain carries TRBV4-1 and TRBJ2-5; TRBD2 agrees at 11 bases. CDR3 loop: CASSQDFGTSGETQYF. The CDR3 DNA reads TGCGCCAGCAGCCAAGACTTCGGGACTAGCGGAGAGACCCAGTACTTC.